The sequence of this TCR beta chain was determined in a study of liver allograft versus peripheral blood T cells. Looking at the study overall: Graft-liver T cell receptor repertoires were compared against recipient peripheral blood repertoires.

Germline V gene data show CDR1 as MNHEY and CDR2 as SVGAGI. The CDR3 sequence is 13 residues long. V was shortened by 0 bases and J by 10 bases, with 11 bases between the two germline ends. TCRdb reprocessed the reads via MiXCR and lists one record per CDR3 protein. The sample holds 10,000 or so distinct CDR3 sequences, approximately 18% seen once. This TCR came from a human patient who had a liver transplant. The graft donor may have given rise to some T cells. The chain couples TRBV6-5 to TRBJ2-3, with a tentative D call TRBD2 (6 bases). CDR3 nucleotides: TGTGCCAGCAGTTACTCCCCAAGCGGGCCGCAGTATTTT. The encoded protein is CASSYSPSGPQYF.